This TCR beta chain was captured by sequencing in a study of T cells and Merkel cell carcinoma outcomes (dated by TCRdb to 2019 to 2021). About the full investigation: In patients with Merkel cell carcinoma, researchers looked at whether the T-cell repertoire of the tumor, along with T-cell density, could predict clinical outcome. Study-level results and caveats: Clinical outcomes in Merkel cell carcinoma patients were reported to be predicted by T-cell repertoire features combined with T-cell density.

Trimming at the junction amounts to 5 bases on V and 5 bases on J, and the germline ends lie 16 bases apart. From its cysteine to its phenylalanine, the CDR3 spans 15 amino acids. Only the CDR3 portion is preserved as DNA: 45 bases, with reading frame beginning at the first base. The germline V gene yields SGHRS for CDR1 and YFSETQ for CDR2. Samples came from patients with Merkel cell carcinoma. On this clone: Its specific antigen is unknown. No base-level quality is on record; no much larger clone is a single base apart.

The library was made by the immunoSEQ multiplex PCR assay. As stored in TCRdb, this immuneACCESS dataset retains in-frame rearrangements with V and J assigned. A fraction of the clones does not appear; measured against another copy, unresolved V genes explain less than half of the discrepancy, and the remainder lacks a known reason. The sample profile shows about 1,700 clones; around 90% of them were found once. More than 3.5% of the sample comes from the top ten. The rearranged chain carries TRBV5-1 and TRBJ2-2, and TRBD1 may be the D gene, going by 6 matching bases. This sequence originates from a human donor with Merkel cell carcinoma. The material sequenced was tumor tissue from Merkel cell carcinoma. The CDR3 reads as follows: CASRAAGTTTGELFF. At the DNA level, the sequence is TGCGCCAGCAGAGCCGCCGGGACAACAACCGGGGAGCTGTTTTTT.